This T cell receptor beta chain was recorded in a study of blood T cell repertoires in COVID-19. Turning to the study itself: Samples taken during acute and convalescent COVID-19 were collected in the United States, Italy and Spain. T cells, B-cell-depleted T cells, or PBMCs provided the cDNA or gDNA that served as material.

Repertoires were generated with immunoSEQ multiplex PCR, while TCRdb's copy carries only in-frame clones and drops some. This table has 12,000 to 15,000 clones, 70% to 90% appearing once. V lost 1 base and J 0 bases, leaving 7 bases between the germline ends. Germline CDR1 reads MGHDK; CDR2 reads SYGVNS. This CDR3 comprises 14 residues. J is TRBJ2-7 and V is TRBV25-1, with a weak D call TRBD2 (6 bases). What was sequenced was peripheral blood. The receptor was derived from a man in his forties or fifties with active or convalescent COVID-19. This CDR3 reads CASSELGGSYEQYF. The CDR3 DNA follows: TGTGCCAGCAGTGAATTGGGAGGCTCCTACGAGCAGTACTTC.